This passage covers 2 T cell receptor beta chains from one sample sequenced in a study of T cells in Graves' hyperthyroidism and ophthalmopathy. RNA transcripts served as the template for amplifying TCR beta CDR3 regions. HTBI primers were the set used in a first-round RT-PCR of the TCR CDR3. MiXCR, applied by TCRdb to the multiplex PCR reads, yields one record per CDR3 protein. This sample yields roughly 660,000 distinct CDR3 sequences, of which roughly 17% are seen a single time; 15% belongs to the top ten. The source material was blood. These receptor sequences come from a man aged 45-60 years with Graves' hyperthyroidism.

This clonotype was recorded many times. The chain links TRBV20-1 to TRBJ2-6; TRBD2 is a possible D gene (6 bases). CDR1 and CDR2 (germline): DFQATT, SNEGSKA (reference sequence). The germline V and J ends were trimmed by 5 bases and 4 bases, with 12 bases remaining between them. CDR3 length: 14 residues. CDR3: CSAFLASGANVLTF. The DNA for the CDR3 is TGCAGTGCTTTCCTAGCGTCCGGGGCCAACGTCCTGACTTTC.

This clonotype came up a few times. The gene calls are TRBV6-1 and TRBJ2-1, with 10 bases lining up with TRBD1. Germline V lookup: CDR1 MNHNS, CDR2 SASEGT. The CDR3 is made up of 15 amino acids. Trimming took 1 base from V and 7 from J; bases not matched to a gene: 4. CDR3 bases: TGTGCCAGCAGTGAAGACCGGACAGGGGGAAATGAGCAGTTCTTC. Its protein is CASSEDRTGGNEQFF.